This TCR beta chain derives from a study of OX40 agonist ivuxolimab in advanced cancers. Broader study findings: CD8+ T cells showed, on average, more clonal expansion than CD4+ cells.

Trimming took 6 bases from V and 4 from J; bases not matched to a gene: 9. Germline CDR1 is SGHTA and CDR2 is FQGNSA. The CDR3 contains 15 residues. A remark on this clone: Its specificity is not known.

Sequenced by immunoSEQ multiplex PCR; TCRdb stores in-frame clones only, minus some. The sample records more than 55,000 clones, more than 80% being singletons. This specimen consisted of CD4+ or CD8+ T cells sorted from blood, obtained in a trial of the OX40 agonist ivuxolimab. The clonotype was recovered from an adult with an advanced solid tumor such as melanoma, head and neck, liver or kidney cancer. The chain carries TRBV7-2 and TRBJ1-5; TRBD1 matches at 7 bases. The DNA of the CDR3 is TGTGCCAGCAGTTTTTACGGGACAGATAATCAGCCCCAGCATTTT. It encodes CASSFYGTDNQPQHF.